The present T cell receptor beta chain was sequenced within a study of T-cell memory formation after mild COVID-19. In its sample, this clonotype was seen once. TCRdb recomputed calls from the 5' RACE reads with MiXCR, one row per CDR3 protein. The sample includes roughly 450,000 distinct CDR3 sequences, roughly 18% seen only once; the top ten take 9% to 15%. The clonotype comes from an adult woman who had mild COVID-19 (a few samples of this study predate the infection). Cell type and time point are not known. The sample taken for sequencing was PBMCs or a T cell subset sorted from them (not recorded which).

CDR3 loop: CASSVGAGTYQETQYF. CDR3 DNA sequence: TGTGCCAGCAGCGTAGGGGCAGGCACGTACCAAGAGACCCAGTACTTC. The chain uses TRBV9 and TRBJ2-5; no definite D call. CDR3 length: 16 amino acids. The V gene lost 0 bases and the J gene lost 0 bases, with 12 bases spanning the gap. Looked up from germline, CDR1 is SGDLS and CDR2 is YYNGEE.